This TCR beta chain came from a study of T cell repertoires in cytomegalovirus infection. At the level of the study: The study used recently identified HLA-C-restricted and well-studied HLA-B-restricted CMV epitopes. Through public TCR beta signatures, both CMV infection and matching HLA type were indicated.

Notes on the study in general: Public TCR beta family frequency separated CMV-and-HLA carriers, including in an independent cohort.

V lost 2 bases and J 5 bases, leaving 12 bases between the germline ends. The CDR3 sequence is 15 residues long. TCRdb ran MiXCR on the reads and lists one entry per CDR3 protein. The sample lists around 49,000 distinct CDR3 sequences, about a fifth occurring once. A note on this clonotype: Antigen specificity is unknown.

The chain couples TRBV12-3 or TRBV12-4 to TRBJ2-2; a weak D match, TRBD2 (6 bases). The origin of this receptor is a human donor in good health (CMV status not recorded). Some clones in this sample may be carry-over from other donors' samples. The material was CD8+ T cells from cultured PBMCs, obtained from culture after CMV antigen stimulation. The CDR3 DNA reads TGTGCCAGCAGTTTATCATCCGGGGGAACCGGGGAGCTGTTTTTT. The encoded protein is CASSLSSGGTGELFF.